This T cell receptor beta chain was sequenced during a study of blood T cell repertoires in COVID-19. Study background: There were acute and convalescent COVID-19 samples, and they came from the United States, Italy and Spain. Sample material is recorded as cDNA or gDNA derived from T cells, B-cell-depleted T cells, or PBMCs.

In the original workflow: Reference gene primers were amplified, and this amplification served to estimate nucleated cell counts. Clones were read by immunoSEQ multiplex PCR, and TCRdb kept only the in-frame ones, dropping some. The V and J calls and the clone size are those of that table, but D and trimming were determined from the DNA. The sample gives roughly 80,000 clones, approximately 86% of which show up once; around 1.9% is in the top ten. The CDR3 is made up of 12 amino acids. From germline, CDR1 is GTSNPN and CDR2 SVGIG (reference sequence). J was trimmed by 14 bases and V by 3 bases; bases with no gene match: 8.

The chain carries TRBV30 and TRBJ2-1, with TRBD1 identical over 9 bases. Sequenced input: peripheral blood. The sequence derives from a woman aged 60 to 75 with acute or convalescent COVID-19. The CDR3 region has the DNA TGTGCCTGGAGAGGACAGGGGTCTAGCGAGTTCTTC. This encodes CAWRGQGSSEFF.